The clone carrying this T cell receptor beta chain occurred once. Its antigen is undetermined. The data belong to a study of T cell responses to AZD1222 COVID-19 vaccine. Findings of the study overall: A rise in Spike-specific TCR breadth and depth followed two AZD1222 doses. Repertoire collection took place solely once the T cell response had peaked. Among spike-specific TCRs, nearly half reportedly target unmutated variant regions. Clonal diversity may have been underestimated, and the donors were mostly white British, with more females than males.

This table comes from immunoSEQ multiplex PCR, and its TCRdb copy is limited to in-frame clones, with some not included. The top ten hold about 16% of the sample, which has 84,000 or so clones, around nine tenths seen once. V gave up 4 bases and J gave up 1 base, with 11 bases separating them. Looked up from germline, CDR1 is SGHNT and CDR2 is YYREEE (reference sequence). This CDR3 contains 14 residues. The input for sequencing was peripheral blood, taken on day 0 of AZD1222 vaccination. The sequence derives from an adult in good health. The genes are TRBV5-4 and TRBJ1-1; D is possibly TRBD1 (6 bases). The DNA for the CDR3 is TGTGCCAGCAGCCGCGTGGACAGGAACACTGAAGCTTTCTTT. This translates into CASSRVDRNTEAFF. The variable domain in full, with the rest retrieved from reference TRBV5-4 and TRBJ1-1, is ETGVTQSPTHLIKTRGQQVTLRCSSQSGHNTVSWYQQALGQGPQFIFQYYREEENGRGNFPPRFSGLQFPNYSSELNVNALELDDSALYLCASSRVDRNTEAFFGQGTRLTVV.